The clone carrying this T cell receptor beta chain was detected a few times. The antigen is unknown. The study's findings and limits: Tumor-infiltrating Treg TCR alpha and beta sequences overlapped most with tumor naive CD4+ T cells, then blood naive.

The CDR3 extends over 12 amino acids. In germline, CDR1 is LNHNV, CDR2 YYDKDF (reference sequence). Trimming stripped 0 bases from V and 5 bases from J, with 2 bases between. Full-length variable regions came from constant-region reverse primers plus semi-nested Nested Universal Primer A PCR. TCRdb recomputed calls from the 5' RACE reads with MiXCR, one row per CDR3 protein. Of about 7,000 distinct CDR3 sequences in the sample, 45% to 65% are singletons; the top ten hold about 3%. The sequenced sample was naive CD4+ T cells sorted from a lymph node. Subset here: naive CD4+ T cells, CD4+CD45RA+CD25-. This sequence originates from a female donor with breast cancer. The chain combines TRBV15 with TRBJ1-5; no reliable D call. In DNA, the CDR3 is TGTGCCACCAGCAGAGATGATCAGCCCCAGCATTTT. It translates to CATSRDDQPQHF.